Listed below are T cell receptor beta chains from one sample, sequenced in a study of blood T cell repertoires in COVID-19. The repertoire was sequenced with immunoSEQ multiplex PCR; TCRdb's copy has only in-frame clones and lacks some. This sample has roughly 340,000 clones, with around 87% found just once. Sequenced sample: PBMCs or T cells enriched from blood (not recorded which). The receptors derive from a man in his forties in a cohort exposed to, infected with or recovered from COVID-19 (not recorded which). The CDR3 runs from the conserved cysteine through the conserved F or W. D genes are given only for firm matches. Size is omitted from some rows. Given values are once, few, many or a class for expanded clones.

clone_size: NA
v_call: TRBV6-5
d_call: TRBD2
j_call: TRBJ2-3
cdr3_nt: TGTGCCAGCAGCGGGGGGGGAGATACGCAGTATTTT
cdr3_aa: CASSGGGDTQYF

clone_size: NA
v_call: TRBV6-5
d_call: NA
j_call: TRBJ1-6
cdr3_nt: TGTGCCAGCAGAGAGGGGGGGCAGTCTAATTCACCCCTCCACTTT
cdr3_aa: CASREGGQSNSPLHF

clone_size: NA
v_call: TRBV19
d_call: NA
j_call: TRBJ1-2
cdr3_nt: TGTGCCAGTAGTCCGGCGGGGATTTATGGCTACACCTTC
cdr3_aa: CASSPAGIYGYTF

clone_size: NA
v_call: TRBV14
d_call: NA
j_call: TRBJ1-1
cdr3_nt: TGTGCCAGCAGCTGGGGGCATAACACTGAAGCTTTCTTT
cdr3_aa: CASSWGHNTEAFF

clone_size: NA
v_call: TRBV5-8
d_call: TRBD2
j_call: TRBJ2-7
cdr3_nt: TGTGCCAGCACTAGGGGAGGGACTCCCTACGAGCAGTACTTC
cdr3_aa: CASTRGGTPYEQYF

clone_size: NA
v_call: TRBV6-5
d_call: NA
j_call: TRBJ1-6
cdr3_nt: TGTGCCAGCAGTTACGCTAGCGGACGGAATTCACCCCTCCACTTT
cdr3_aa: CASSYASGRNSPLHF

clone_size: NA
v_call: TRBV2
d_call: NA
j_call: TRBJ1-2
cdr3_nt: TGTGCCAGCAGTGATTTCTTGGTAGTGAGCTATGGCTACACCTTC
cdr3_aa: CASSDFLVVSYGYTF

clone_size: NA
v_call: TRBV5-6
d_call: NA
j_call: TRBJ2-1
cdr3_nt: TGTGCCAGCAGCTTTACTAGCATGGATGAGCAGTTCTTC
cdr3_aa: CASSFTSMDEQFF

clone_size: NA
v_call: TRBV5-1
d_call: NA
j_call: TRBJ1-6
cdr3_nt: TGCGCCAGCAGCTTGGGGAGACCTACTATTAACAACTATAATTCACCCCTCCACTTT
cdr3_aa: CASSLGRPTINNYNSPLHF

clone_size: few
v_call: TRBV5-3
d_call: TRBD2
j_call: TRBJ2-7
cdr3_nt: TGTGCCAGAAGGGACGGGACTAGCGTCCGCGAGCAGTACTTC
cdr3_aa: CARRDGTSVREQYF

clone_size: NA
v_call: TRBV7-2
d_call: NA
j_call: TRBJ2-5
cdr3_nt: TGTGCCAGCAGCTTATCGGACCAAGAGACCCAGTACTTC
cdr3_aa: CASSLSDQETQYF

clone_size: NA
v_call: TRBV5-4
d_call: TRBD2
j_call: TRBJ2-3
cdr3_nt: TGTGCCAGCAGCGAAAAACTAGCGGGGAACACAGATACGCAGTATTTT
cdr3_aa: CASSEKLAGNTDTQYF

clone_size: NA
v_call: TRBV11-2
d_call: NA
j_call: TRBJ2-3
cdr3_nt: TGTGCCAGCAGCTTAGGTGTGGCCGGCACAGATACGCAGTATTTT
cdr3_aa: CASSLGVAGTDTQYF

clone_size: NA
v_call: TRBV7-9
d_call: TRBD2
j_call: TRBJ2-1
cdr3_nt: TGTGCCAGCAGCTTAAAATTGATCTTCGGGGAGGGTGGTGACAATGAGCAGTTCTTC
cdr3_aa: CASSLKLIFGEGGDNEQFF

clone_size: NA
v_call: TRBV6-5
d_call: NA
j_call: TRBJ2-7
cdr3_nt: TGTGCCAGCAGGTTCTCTAGCGTCTACGAGCAGTACTTC
cdr3_aa: CASRFSSVYEQYF

clone_size: NA
v_call: TRBV5-1
d_call: NA
j_call: TRBJ1-2
cdr3_nt: TGCGCCAGCAGCTCTTGGCGGGATGGCTACACCTTC
cdr3_aa: CASSSWRDGYTF

clone_size: NA
v_call: TRBV29-1
d_call: NA
j_call: TRBJ2-1
cdr3_nt: TGCAGCGTTGGAGGCGGAAAGAGCTCCTACAATGAGCAGTTCTTC
cdr3_aa: CSVGGGKSSYNEQFF

clone_size: NA
v_call: TRBV19
d_call: NA
j_call: TRBJ1-5
cdr3_nt: TGTGCCAGTATAGGTATACGGGGCAATCAGCCCCAGCATTTT
cdr3_aa: CASIGIRGNQPQHF

clone_size: NA
v_call: TRBV6-1
d_call: TRBD1
j_call: TRBJ1-1
cdr3_nt: TGTGCCAGCAGTGAGAGATCTGGGACAGCGAACACTGAAGCTTTCTTT
cdr3_aa: CASSERSGTANTEAFF

clone_size: NA
v_call: TRBV7-2
d_call: NA
j_call: TRBJ2-1
cdr3_nt: TGTGCCAGCAGCTTACGACTAGTAGGTGTTTCCTACAATGAGCAGTTCTTC
cdr3_aa: CASSLRLVGVSYNEQFF

clone_size: NA
v_call: TRBV29-1
d_call: TRBD1
j_call: TRBJ1-5
cdr3_nt: TGCAGCGTTCTGACAGGGGGCAATCAGCCCCAGCATTTT
cdr3_aa: CSVLTGGNQPQHF

clone_size: NA
v_call: TRBV14
d_call: NA
j_call: TRBJ1-1
cdr3_nt: TGTGCCAGCAGCCGGGCGTTGAACACTGAAGCTTTCTTT
cdr3_aa: CASSRALNTEAFF

clone_size: NA
v_call: TRBV28
d_call: NA
j_call: TRBJ1-1
cdr3_nt: TGTGCCAGCAGTGCCGGGAGCACTGAAGCTTTCTTT
cdr3_aa: CASSAGSTEAFF

clone_size: few
v_call: TRBV28
d_call: NA
j_call: TRBJ1-4
cdr3_nt: TGTGCCAGCAGTTTACGGGTTAATGAAAAACTGTTTTTT
cdr3_aa: CASSLRVNEKLFF

clone_size: NA
v_call: TRBV6-5
d_call: NA
j_call: TRBJ2-7
cdr3_nt: TGTGCCAGCAGCGCAGACAGGCCGCCCTACGAGCAGTACTTC
cdr3_aa: CASSADRPPYEQYF

clone_size: NA
v_call: TRBV10-3
d_call: NA
j_call: TRBJ2-3
cdr3_nt: TGTGCCATCAGAGCGGTTATGAGCACAGATACGCAGTATTTT
cdr3_aa: CAIRAVMSTDTQYF

clone_size: NA
v_call: TRBV4-2
d_call: TRBD2
j_call: TRBJ2-2
cdr3_nt: TGTGCCAGCAGCCAGTCCGGGACTAGCGGAAACACCGGGGAGCTGTTTTTT
cdr3_aa: CASSQSGTSGNTGELFF

clone_size: NA
v_call: TRBV19
d_call: NA
j_call: TRBJ1-5
cdr3_nt: TGTGCCAGTAGTATTGCCCACTATCAGCCCCAGCATTTT
cdr3_aa: CASSIAHYQPQHF

clone_size: NA
v_call: TRBV18
d_call: TRBD1
j_call: TRBJ1-2
cdr3_nt: TGTGCCAGCTCACCGGGGACAGGGACGACTAACTATGGCTACACCTTC
cdr3_aa: CASSPGTGTTNYGYTF

clone_size: NA
v_call: TRBV6-5
d_call: TRBD2
j_call: TRBJ2-7
cdr3_nt: TGTGCCAGCCGACGGGAGTCTAGCGGGACCTACGAGCAGTACTTC
cdr3_aa: CASRRESSGTYEQYF

clone_size: NA
v_call: TRBV2
d_call: NA
j_call: TRBJ2-7
cdr3_nt: TGTGCCAGCAGTGAATTTAGACAGCCATCCTACGAGCAGTACTTC
cdr3_aa: CASSEFRQPSYEQYF

clone_size: once
v_call: TRBV5-1
d_call: TRBD1
j_call: TRBJ1-1
cdr3_nt: TGCGCCAGCAGCTTGGGGCAGGGGGCTTTAAAGTCTGAAGCTTTCTTT
cdr3_aa: CASSLGQGALKSEAFF

clone_size: NA
v_call: TRBV20-1
d_call: NA
j_call: TRBJ2-7
cdr3_nt: TGCAGTGCTAGTCCTGCCTACGAGCAGTACTTC
cdr3_aa: CSASPAYEQYF

clone_size: once
v_call: TRBV6-5
d_call: TRBD1
j_call: TRBJ1-5
cdr3_nt: TGTGCCAGCAATCTCGGGACAGACAATCAGCCCCAGCATTTT
cdr3_aa: CASNLGTDNQPQHF

clone_size: few
v_call: TRBV29-1
d_call: NA
j_call: TRBJ1-3
cdr3_nt: TGCAGCGTTGTGGCAGGGAACTCTGGAAACACCATATATTTT
cdr3_aa: CSVVAGNSGNTIYF

clone_size: NA
v_call: TRBV6-5
d_call: TRBD1
j_call: TRBJ1-2
cdr3_nt: TGTGCCAGCAGTCCCACAGGGGGCAGCTATGGCTACACCTTC
cdr3_aa: CASSPTGGSYGYTF

clone_size: NA
v_call: TRBV27
d_call: NA
j_call: TRBJ1-4
cdr3_nt: TGTGCCAGCACCGGTATGTTTTTT
cdr3_aa: CASTGMFF

clone_size: NA
v_call: TRBV10-2
d_call: NA
j_call: TRBJ1-2
cdr3_nt: TGCGCCAGCAGCGGGACACAAGCTAACTATGGCTACACCTTC
cdr3_aa: CASSGTQANYGYTF

clone_size: NA
v_call: TRBV7-9
d_call: NA
j_call: TRBJ1-2
cdr3_nt: TGTGCCAGCAGCTTAGTCCCAGCTAACTATGGCTACACCTTC
cdr3_aa: CASSLVPANYGYTF

clone_size: NA
v_call: TRBV28
d_call: TRBD1
j_call: TRBJ1-2
cdr3_nt: TGTGCCAGCAGTCGCGGGACAGCTCTAGTGTATGGCTACACCTTC
cdr3_aa: CASSRGTALVYGYTF

clone_size: NA
v_call: TRBV27
d_call: NA
j_call: TRBJ1-4
cdr3_nt: TGTGCCAGCAGTTTTGTGGGGCTCTCTAATGAAAAACTGTTTTTT
cdr3_aa: CASSFVGLSNEKLFF

clone_size: few
v_call: TRBV2
d_call: NA
j_call: TRBJ1-5
cdr3_nt: TGTGCCAGCAGTGGGGCAGGGGTCAATCAGCCCCAGCATTTT
cdr3_aa: CASSGAGVNQPQHF

clone_size: NA
v_call: TRBV18
d_call: NA
j_call: TRBJ2-2
cdr3_nt: TGTGCCAGCTCCAACGAAATGGCGGGGAACACCGGGGAGCTGTTTTTT
cdr3_aa: CASSNEMAGNTGELFF

clone_size: once
v_call: TRBV27
d_call: TRBD1
j_call: TRBJ2-7
cdr3_nt: TGTGCCAGCCGGACAGGTCGACTCCGCGAGCAGTACTTC
cdr3_aa: CASRTGRLREQYF

clone_size: few
v_call: TRBV7-2
d_call: NA
j_call: TRBJ1-5
cdr3_nt: TGTGCCAGCAGCTCCCAGGGGATCCGGAGCAATCAGCCCCAGCATTTT
cdr3_aa: CASSSQGIRSNQPQHF

clone_size: NA
v_call: TRBV5-5
d_call: TRBD1
j_call: TRBJ2-7
cdr3_nt: TGTGCCAGCAGCCCAGGGACAGGGTTTTACGAGCAGTACTTC
cdr3_aa: CASSPGTGFYEQYF